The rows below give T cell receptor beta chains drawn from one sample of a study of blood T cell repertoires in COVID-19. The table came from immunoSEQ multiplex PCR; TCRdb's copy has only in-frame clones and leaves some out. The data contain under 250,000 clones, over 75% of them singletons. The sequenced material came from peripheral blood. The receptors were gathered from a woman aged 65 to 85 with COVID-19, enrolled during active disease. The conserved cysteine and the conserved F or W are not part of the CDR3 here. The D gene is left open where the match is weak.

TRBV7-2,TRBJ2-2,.,ASSLALVNTGELF
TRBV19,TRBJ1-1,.,ASSIAGIDSNTEAF
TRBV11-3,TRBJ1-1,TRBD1,ASSKGQGMSEAF
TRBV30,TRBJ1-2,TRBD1,AWKFDREGSYT
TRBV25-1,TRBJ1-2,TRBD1,ASSEPTGVNDGYT
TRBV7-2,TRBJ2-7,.,ASSPEQGGYEQY
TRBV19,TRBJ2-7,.,ASSPVRDSSYEQY
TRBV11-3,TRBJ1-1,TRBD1,ASSTTGGTEAF
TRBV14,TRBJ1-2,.,ASSQEEFYGYT
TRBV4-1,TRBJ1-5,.,ASSQDPNYQPQH
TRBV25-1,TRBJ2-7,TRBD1,ASSGTGAEQY
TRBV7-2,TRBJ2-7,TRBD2,ASSSVFRGDYEQY
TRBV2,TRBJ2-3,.,ASSESVAEGGTDTQY
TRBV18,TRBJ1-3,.,ASSPPGGAPGNTIY
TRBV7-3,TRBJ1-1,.,ASSLTWAEVNTEAF
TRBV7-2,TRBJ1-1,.,ASSLQGGKLTEAF
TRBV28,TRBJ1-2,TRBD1,ASTNLTPGTGNGYT
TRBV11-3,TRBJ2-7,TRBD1,ASSFRTGRYEQY
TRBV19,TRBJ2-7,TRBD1,ASTSRGTGSYEQY
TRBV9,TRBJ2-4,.,ASSVARVVAGRAKNIQY
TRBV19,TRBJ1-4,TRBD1,ASSRETGVNEKLF
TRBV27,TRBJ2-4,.,ASGAGGHLAKNIQY
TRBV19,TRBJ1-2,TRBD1,ASSLSPGTEVGYT
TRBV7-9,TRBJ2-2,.,ASSPLTPDTGELF
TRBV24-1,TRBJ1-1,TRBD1,ATSEGGQGGNTEAF
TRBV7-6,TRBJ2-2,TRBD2,ASRTAGGRTGELF